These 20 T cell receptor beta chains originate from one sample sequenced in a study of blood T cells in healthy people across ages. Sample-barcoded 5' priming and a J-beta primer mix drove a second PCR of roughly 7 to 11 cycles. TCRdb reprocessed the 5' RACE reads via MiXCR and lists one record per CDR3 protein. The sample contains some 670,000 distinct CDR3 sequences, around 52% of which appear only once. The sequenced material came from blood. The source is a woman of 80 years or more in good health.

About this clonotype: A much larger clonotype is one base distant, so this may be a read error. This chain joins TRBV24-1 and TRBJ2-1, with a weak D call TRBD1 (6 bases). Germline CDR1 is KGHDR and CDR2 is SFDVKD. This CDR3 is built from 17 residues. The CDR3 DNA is TGTGCCACCAGTGGTTTGGCCCCTAACAGGGAGAACAATGAGCAGTTCTTC. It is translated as CATSGLAPNRENNEQFF.

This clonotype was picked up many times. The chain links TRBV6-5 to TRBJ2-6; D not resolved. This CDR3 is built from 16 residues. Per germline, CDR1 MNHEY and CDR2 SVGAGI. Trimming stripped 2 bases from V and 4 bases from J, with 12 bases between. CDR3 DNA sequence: TGTGCCAGCAGTTACACGCTTGCGGTCGGGGCCAACGTCCTGACTTTC. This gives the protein CASSYTLAVGANVLTF.

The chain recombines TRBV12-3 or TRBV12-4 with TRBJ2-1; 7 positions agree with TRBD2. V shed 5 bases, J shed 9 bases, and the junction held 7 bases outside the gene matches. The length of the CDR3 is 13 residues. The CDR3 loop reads CASSGTTYGEQFF. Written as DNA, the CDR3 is TGTGCCAGCAGTGGGACTACCTACGGTGAGCAGTTCTTC.

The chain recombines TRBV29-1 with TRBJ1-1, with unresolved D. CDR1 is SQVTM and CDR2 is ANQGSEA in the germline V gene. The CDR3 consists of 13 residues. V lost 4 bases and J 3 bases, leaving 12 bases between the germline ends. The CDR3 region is CSVGAGTDTEAFF. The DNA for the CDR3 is TGCAGCGTTGGGGCAGGTACCGACACTGAAGCTTTCTTT.

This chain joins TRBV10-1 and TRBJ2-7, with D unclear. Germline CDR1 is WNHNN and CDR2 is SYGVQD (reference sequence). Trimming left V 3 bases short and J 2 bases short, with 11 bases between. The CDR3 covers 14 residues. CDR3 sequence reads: CASSEGLRPYEQYF. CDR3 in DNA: TGCGCCAGCAGTGAAGGTCTCCGACCCTACGAGCAGTACTTC.

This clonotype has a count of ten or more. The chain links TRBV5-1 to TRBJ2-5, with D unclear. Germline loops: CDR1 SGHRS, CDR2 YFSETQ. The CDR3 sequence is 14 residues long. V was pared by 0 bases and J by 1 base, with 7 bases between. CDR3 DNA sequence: TGCGCCAGCAGCTTGGGACGGCGCCAAGAGACCCAGTACTTC. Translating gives CASSLGRRQETQYF.

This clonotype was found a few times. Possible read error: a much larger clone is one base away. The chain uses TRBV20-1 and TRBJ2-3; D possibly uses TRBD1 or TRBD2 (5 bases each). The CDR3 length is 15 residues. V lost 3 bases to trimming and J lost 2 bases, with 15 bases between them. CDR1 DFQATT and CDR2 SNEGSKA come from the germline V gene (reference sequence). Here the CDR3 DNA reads TGCAGTGCTAGGAGGGTGGGGGTTCTCACAGATACGCAGTATTTT. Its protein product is CSARRVGVLTDTQYF.

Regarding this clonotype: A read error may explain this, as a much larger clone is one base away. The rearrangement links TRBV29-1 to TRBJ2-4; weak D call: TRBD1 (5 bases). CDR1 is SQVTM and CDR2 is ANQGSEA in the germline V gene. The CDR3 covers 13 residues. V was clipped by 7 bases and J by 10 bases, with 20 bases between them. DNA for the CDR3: TGCAGCGCTGATGACGCGCCAGGGTCAATTCAGTACTTC. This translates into CSADDAPGSIQYF. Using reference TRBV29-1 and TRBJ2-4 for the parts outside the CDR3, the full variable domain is SAVISQKPSRDICQRGTSLTIQCQVDSQVTMMFWYRQQPGQSLTLIATANQGSEATYESGFVIDKFPISRPNLTFSTLTVSNMSPEDSSIYLCSADDAPGSIQYFGAGTRLSVL.

The CDR3 nucleotides read TGTGCCAGTAGTATTCAGAGCAATCAGCCCCAGCATTTT. It is translated as CASSIQSNQPQHF. The chain recombines TRBV19 with TRBJ1-5; the D is unclear. Trimming took 3 bases from V and 1 from J, leaving 4 bases between them. The CDR3 totals 13 residues. Germline CDR1 and CDR2: LNHDA and SQIVND (reference sequence).

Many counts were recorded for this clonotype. Here the CDR3 reads CASSLVGNEKLFF. CDR3 DNA sequence: TGTGCCAGCAGCTTAGTGGGTAATGAAAAACTGTTTTTT. The chain has TRBV7-2 and TRBJ1-4; D unclear. V lost 1 base and J 4 bases, leaving 4 bases between the germline ends. The V gene's germline CDR1 is SGHTA and CDR2 FQGNSA. The CDR3 covers 13 residues. Variable domain in full (rest from reference TRBV7-2 and TRBJ1-4): GAGVSQSPSNKVTEKGKDVELRCDPISGHTALYWYRQSLGQGLEFLIYFQGNSAPDKSGLPSDRFSAERTGGSVSTLTIQRTQQEDSAVYLCASSLVGNEKLFFGSGTQLSVL.

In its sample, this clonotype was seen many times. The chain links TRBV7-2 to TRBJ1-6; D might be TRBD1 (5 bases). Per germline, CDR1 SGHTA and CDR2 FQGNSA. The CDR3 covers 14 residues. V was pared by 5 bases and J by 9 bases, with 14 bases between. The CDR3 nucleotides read TGTGCCAGCAGCGAAAACAGGCTCCTTTCACCCCTCCACTTT. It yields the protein CASSENRLLSPLHF.

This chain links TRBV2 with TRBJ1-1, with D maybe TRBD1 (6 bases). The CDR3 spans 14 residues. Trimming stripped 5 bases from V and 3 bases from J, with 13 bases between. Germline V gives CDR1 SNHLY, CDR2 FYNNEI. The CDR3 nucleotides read TGTGCCAGCAGTCAGGAGGGGGGGGACACTGAAGCTTTCTTT. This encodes CASSQEGGDTEAFF.

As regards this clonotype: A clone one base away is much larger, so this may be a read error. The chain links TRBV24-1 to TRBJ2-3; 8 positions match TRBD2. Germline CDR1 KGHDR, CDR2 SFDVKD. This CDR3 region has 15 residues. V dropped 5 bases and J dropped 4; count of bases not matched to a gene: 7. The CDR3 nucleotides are TGTGCCACCAGTGGTTTAGGACTAGCCTCAGATACGCAGTATTTT. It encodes CATSGLGLASDTQYF.

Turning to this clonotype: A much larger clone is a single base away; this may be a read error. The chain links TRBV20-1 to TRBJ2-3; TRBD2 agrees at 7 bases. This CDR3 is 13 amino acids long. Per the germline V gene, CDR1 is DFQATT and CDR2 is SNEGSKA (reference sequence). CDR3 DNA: TGCAGTGCTCCCACTAGCGTCGAAGATACGCGGTATTTT. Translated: CSAPTSVEDTRYF.

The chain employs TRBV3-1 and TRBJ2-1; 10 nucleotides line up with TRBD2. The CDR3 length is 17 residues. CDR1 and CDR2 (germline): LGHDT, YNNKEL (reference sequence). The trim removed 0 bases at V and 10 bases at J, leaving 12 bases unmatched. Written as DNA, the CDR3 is TGTGCCAGCAGCCAAGATCTCGAACTAGCGGGATCGGGGGAGCAGTTCTTC. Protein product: CASSQDLELAGSGEQFF.

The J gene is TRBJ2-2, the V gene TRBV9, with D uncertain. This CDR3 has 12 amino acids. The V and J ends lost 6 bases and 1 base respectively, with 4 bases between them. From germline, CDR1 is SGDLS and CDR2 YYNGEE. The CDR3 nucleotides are TGTGCCAGCATTATGAACACCGGGGAGCTGTTTTTT. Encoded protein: CASIMNTGELFF.

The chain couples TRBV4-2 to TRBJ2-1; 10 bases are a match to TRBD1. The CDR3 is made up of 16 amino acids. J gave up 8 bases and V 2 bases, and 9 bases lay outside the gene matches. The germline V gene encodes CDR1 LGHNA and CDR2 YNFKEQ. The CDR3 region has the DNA TGTGCCAGCAGCCAAAGGGGGACAGGGGCTTACGATGAGCAGTTCTTC. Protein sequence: CASSQRGTGAYDEQFF.

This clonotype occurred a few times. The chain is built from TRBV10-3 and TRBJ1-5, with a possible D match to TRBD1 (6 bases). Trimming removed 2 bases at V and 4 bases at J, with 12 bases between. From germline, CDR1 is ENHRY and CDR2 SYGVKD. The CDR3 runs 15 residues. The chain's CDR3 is CAISEQGSTNQPQHF. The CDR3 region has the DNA TGTGCCATCAGTGAGCAGGGGAGTACGAATCAGCCCCAGCATTTT.

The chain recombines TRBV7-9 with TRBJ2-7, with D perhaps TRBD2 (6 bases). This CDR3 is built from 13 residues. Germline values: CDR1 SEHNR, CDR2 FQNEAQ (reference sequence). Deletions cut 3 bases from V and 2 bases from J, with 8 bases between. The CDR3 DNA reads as TGTGCCAGCAGCTTTGGAGGGCCCTACGAGCAGTACTTC. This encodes CASSFGGPYEQYF.

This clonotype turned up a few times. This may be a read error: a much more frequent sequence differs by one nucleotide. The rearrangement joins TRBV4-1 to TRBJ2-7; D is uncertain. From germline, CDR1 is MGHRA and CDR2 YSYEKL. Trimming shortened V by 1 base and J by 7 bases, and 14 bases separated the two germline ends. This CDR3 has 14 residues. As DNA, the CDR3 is TGCGCCAGCAGCCAAGTTTCGAGACTTAATGAGCAGTACTTC. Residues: CASSQVSRLNEQYF.